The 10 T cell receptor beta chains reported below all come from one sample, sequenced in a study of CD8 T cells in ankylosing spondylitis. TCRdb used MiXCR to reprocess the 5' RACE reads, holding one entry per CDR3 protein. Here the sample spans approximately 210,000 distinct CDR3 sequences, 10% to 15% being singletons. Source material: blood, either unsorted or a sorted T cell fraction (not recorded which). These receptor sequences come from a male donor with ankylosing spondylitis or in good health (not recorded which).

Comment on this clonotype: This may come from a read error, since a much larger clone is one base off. The CDR3 protein is CASSQDLLSPQEIQYF. The CDR3 DNA is TGTGCCAGCAGCCAGGATTTACTATCCCCGCAAGAGATCCAGTACTTC. V and J are TRBV4-2 and TRBJ2-5; D uncertain. CDR3 length: 16 residues. Germline V gives CDR1 LGHNA, CDR2 YNFKEQ.

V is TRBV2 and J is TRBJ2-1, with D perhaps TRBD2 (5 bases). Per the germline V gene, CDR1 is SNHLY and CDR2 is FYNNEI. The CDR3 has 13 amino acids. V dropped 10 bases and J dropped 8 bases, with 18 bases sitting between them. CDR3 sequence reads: CAISGGRGYEQFF. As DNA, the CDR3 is TGTGCCATCTCAGGTGGGAGAGGCTATGAGCAGTTCTTC.

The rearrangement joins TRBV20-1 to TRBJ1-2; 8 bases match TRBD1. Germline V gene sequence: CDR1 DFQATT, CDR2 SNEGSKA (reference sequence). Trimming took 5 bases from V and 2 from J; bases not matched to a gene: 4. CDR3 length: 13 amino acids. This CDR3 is CSARGQGNYGYTF. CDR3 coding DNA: TGCAGTGCTCGAGGACAGGGAAACTATGGCTACACCTTC.

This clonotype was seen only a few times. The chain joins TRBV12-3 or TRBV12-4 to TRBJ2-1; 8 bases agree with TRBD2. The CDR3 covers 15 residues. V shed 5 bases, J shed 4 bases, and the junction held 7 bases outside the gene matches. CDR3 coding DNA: TGTGCCAGCAGTCCGCGGGGGGTGAGGTACAATGAGCAGTTCTTC. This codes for CASSPRGVRYNEQFF.

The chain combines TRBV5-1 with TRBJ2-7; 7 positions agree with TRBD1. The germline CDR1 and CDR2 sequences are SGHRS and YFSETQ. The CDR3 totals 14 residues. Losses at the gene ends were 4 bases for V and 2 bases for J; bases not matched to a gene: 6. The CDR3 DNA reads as TGCGCCAGCAGCCACGGGACAGACGCCTACGAGCAGTACTTC. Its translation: CASSHGTDAYEQYF.

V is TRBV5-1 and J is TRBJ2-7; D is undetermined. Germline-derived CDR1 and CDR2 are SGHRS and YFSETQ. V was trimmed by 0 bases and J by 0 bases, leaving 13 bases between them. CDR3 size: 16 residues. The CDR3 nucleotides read TGCGCCAGCAGCTTGGATGGGGTCCTGAGCTCCTACGAGCAGTACTTC. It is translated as CASSLDGVLSSYEQYF.

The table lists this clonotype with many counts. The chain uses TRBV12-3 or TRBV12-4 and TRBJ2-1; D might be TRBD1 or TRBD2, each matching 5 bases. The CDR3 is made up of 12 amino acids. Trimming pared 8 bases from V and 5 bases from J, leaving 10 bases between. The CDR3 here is CASRRDDNEQFF. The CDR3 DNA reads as TGTGCCAGCCGCCGGGACGACAATGAGCAGTTCTTC.

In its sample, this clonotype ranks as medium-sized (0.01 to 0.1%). CDR3 protein: CASSALTTDTQYF. The CDR3 nucleotides read TGTGCCAGCAGCGCCTTAACTACAGATACGCAGTATTTT. This rearrangement joins TRBV7-9 to TRBJ2-3, with unresolved D. The CDR3 spans 13 residues. V lost 5 bases to trimming and J lost 3 bases, with 9 bases between them. Germline V gene data show CDR1 as SEHNR and CDR2 as FQNEAQ (reference sequence).

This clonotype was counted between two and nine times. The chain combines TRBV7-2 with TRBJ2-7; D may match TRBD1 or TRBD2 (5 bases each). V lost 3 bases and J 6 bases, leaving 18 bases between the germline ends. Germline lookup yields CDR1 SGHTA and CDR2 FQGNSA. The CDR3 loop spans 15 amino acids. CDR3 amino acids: CASSLGVGADIEQYF. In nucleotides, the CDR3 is TGTGCCAGCAGCTTGGGGGTCGGAGCGGATATCGAGCAGTACTTC.

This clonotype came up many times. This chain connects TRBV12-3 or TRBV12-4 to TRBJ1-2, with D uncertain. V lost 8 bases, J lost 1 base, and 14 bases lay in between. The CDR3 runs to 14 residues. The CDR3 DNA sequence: TGTGCCAGCTTAGACGGTGAACGTAACTATGGCTACACCTTC. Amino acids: CASLDGERNYGYTF.